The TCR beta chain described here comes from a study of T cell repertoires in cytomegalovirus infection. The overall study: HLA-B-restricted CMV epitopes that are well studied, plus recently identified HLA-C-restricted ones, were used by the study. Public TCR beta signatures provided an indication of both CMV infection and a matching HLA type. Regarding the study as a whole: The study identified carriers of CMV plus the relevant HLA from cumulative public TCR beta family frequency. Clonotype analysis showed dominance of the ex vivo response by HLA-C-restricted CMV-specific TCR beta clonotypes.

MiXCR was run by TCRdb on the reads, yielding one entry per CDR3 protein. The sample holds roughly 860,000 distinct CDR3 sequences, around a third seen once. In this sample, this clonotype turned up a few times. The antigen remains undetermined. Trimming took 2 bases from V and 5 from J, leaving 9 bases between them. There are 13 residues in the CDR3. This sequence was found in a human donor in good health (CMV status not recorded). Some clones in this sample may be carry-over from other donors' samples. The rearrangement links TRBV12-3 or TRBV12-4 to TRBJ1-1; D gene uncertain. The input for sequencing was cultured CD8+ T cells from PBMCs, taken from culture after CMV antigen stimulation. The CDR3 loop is CASSLITNTEAFF. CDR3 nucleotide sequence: TGTGCCAGCAGTTTAATTACGAATACTGAAGCTTTCTTT.